Detailed here is one TCR beta chain. The sample comes from a study of cytomegalovirus exposure and HLA in healthy donors. Trimming took 1 base from V and 1 from J; bases not matched to a gene: 3. Germline lookup yields CDR1 SGHTA and CDR2 FQGNSA. The CDR3 consists of 15 residues. Use of 60 Vbeta and 13 Jbeta primers characterized the PCR. Produced via immunoSEQ multiplex PCR; TCRdb's table is partial and in-frame only. Among 130,000 or so clones listed, 76% were seen once. Sequencing was performed on PBMCs. The chain carries TRBV7-2 and TRBJ2-5; TRBD1 aligns across 7 bases. This sequence was found in a female donor in good health and CMV-seropositive. CDR3 protein: CASSLGGQPQETQYF. In DNA, the CDR3 is TGTGCCAGCAGCTTAGGGGGACAGCCCCAAGAGACCCAGTACTTC.